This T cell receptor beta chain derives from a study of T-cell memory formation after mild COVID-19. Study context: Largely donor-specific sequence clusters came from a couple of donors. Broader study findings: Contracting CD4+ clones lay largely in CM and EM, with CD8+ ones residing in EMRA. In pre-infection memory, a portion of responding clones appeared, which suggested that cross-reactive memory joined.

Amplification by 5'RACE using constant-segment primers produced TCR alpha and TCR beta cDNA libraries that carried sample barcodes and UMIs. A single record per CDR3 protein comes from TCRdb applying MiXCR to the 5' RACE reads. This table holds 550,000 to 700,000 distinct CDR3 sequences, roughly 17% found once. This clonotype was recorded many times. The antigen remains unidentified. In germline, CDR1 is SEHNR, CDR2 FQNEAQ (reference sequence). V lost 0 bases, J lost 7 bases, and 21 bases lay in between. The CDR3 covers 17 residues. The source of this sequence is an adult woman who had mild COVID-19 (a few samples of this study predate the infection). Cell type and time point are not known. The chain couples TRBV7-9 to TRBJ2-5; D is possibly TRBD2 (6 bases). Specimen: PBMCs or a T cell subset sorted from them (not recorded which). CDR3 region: CASSLAAGPPPWGTQYF. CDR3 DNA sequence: TGTGCCAGCAGCTTAGCGGCGGGACCCCCGCCCTGGGGGACCCAGTACTTC.